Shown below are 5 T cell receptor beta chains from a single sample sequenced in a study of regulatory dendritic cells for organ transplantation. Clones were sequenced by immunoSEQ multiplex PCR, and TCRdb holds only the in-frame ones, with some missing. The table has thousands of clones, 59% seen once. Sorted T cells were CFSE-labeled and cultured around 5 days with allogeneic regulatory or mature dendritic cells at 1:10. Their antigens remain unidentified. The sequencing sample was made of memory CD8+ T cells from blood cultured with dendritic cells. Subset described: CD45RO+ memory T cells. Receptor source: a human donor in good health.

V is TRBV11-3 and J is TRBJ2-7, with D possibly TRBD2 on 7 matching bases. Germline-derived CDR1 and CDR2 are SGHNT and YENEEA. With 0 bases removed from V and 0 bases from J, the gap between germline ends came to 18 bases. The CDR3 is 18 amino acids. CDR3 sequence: CASSLEPPPAGASYEQYF. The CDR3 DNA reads TGTGCCAGCAGCTTAGAACCGCCCCCCGCGGGGGCCTCCTACGAGCAGTACTTC.

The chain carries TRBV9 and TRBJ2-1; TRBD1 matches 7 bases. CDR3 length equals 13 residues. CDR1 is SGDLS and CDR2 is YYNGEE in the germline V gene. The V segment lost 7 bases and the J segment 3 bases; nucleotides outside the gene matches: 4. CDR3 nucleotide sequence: TGTGCCAGCGAGGACAGGAACTACAATGAGCAGTTCTTC. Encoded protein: CASEDRNYNEQFF.

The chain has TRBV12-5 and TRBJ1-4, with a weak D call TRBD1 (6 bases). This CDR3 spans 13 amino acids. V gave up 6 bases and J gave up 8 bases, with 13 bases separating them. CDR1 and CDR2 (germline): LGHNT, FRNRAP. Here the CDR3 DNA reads TGTGCTAGTGGAAACAGGGTTTCGGAAAAACTGTTTTTT. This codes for CASGNRVSEKLFF.

The CDR3 coding sequence is TGTGCCAGCAGCTCAAGGCATGGGACAGGGCGAACCGGGGAGCTGTTTTTT. Protein product: CASSSRHGTGRTGELFF. This sequence joins TRBV5-6 and TRBJ2-2; 9 bases are shared with TRBD1. The CDR3 runs to 17 residues. Germline lookup yields CDR1 SGHDT and CDR2 YYEEEE. Losses at the gene ends were 3 bases for V and 5 bases for J; bases not matched to a gene: 11.

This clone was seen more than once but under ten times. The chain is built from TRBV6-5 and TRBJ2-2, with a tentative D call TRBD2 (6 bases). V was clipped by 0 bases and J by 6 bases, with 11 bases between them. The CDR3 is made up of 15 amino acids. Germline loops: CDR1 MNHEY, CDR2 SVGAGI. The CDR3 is CASSYSEGMAGELFF. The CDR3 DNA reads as TGTGCCAGCAGTTACTCGGAGGGAATGGCCGGGGAGCTGTTTTTT.